The 13 T cell receptor beta chains below come from one sample, sequenced in a study of blood T cell repertoires in COVID-19. This table comes from immunoSEQ multiplex PCR, and its TCRdb copy is limited to in-frame clones, with some not included. The profile shows under 60,000 clones, around 90% of them singletons. Material for sequencing was peripheral blood. All receptors derive from a human donor in a cohort sampled during active COVID-19.

The chain links TRBV5-1 to TRBJ2-7; D call uncertain. V was shortened by 3 bases and J by 0 bases, with 4 bases between the two germline ends. The germline CDR1 and CDR2 sequences are SGHRS and YFSETQ. The CDR3 spans 12 residues. The CDR3 protein is CASSSGSYEQYF. The CDR3 nucleotides are TGCGCCAGCAGCTCAGGCTCCTACGAGCAGTACTTC. Supplemented by reference TRBV5-1 and TRBJ2-7, the full variable domain reads KAGVTQTPRYLIKTRGQQVTLSCSPISGHRSVSWYQQTPGQGLQFLFEYFSETQRNKGNFPGRFSGRQFSNSRSEMNVSTLELGDSALYLCASSSGSYEQYFGPGTRLTVT.

The chain is built from TRBV7-9 and TRBJ1-3; D perhaps matches TRBD1 (5 bases). Germline CDR1 reads SEHNR; CDR2 reads FQNEAQ (reference sequence). CDR3 length equals 12 residues. V lost 7 bases to trimming and J lost 4 bases, with 8 bases between them. CDR3 residues: CASTNRGNTIYF. In DNA, the CDR3 is TGTGCCAGCACCAACAGGGGAAACACCATATATTTT.

This chain links TRBV5-6 with TRBJ2-1; unclear D gene. The germline V and J ends were trimmed by 2 bases and 0 bases, with 18 bases remaining between them. This CDR3 is built from 18 residues. CDR1 and CDR2 from the germline V gene are SGHDT and YYEEEE. The CDR3 sequence is CASSLGSGRYSSYNEQFF. In DNA, the CDR3 is TGTGCCAGCAGCTTAGGATCAGGTCGCTACAGCTCCTACAATGAGCAGTTCTTC. Supplemented by reference TRBV5-6 and TRBJ2-1, the full variable domain reads DAGVTQSPTHLIKTRGQQVTLRCSPKSGHDTVSWYQQALGQGPQFIFQYYEEEERQRGNFPDRFSGHQFPNYSSELNVNALLLGDSALYLCASSLGSGRYSSYNEQFFGPGTRLTVL.

This clone showed up just a few times. V and J are TRBV12-3 or TRBV12-4 and TRBJ1-2; D might be TRBD1 (5 bases). The CDR3 contains 11 residues. Trimming took 5 bases from V and 7 from J, leaving 8 bases between them. The CDR3 DNA follows: TGTGCCAGCAGTACAGGATTTGGCTACACCTTC. It translates to CASSTGFGYTF.

This clone came up a few times. The chain employs TRBV6-4 and TRBJ2-3; 9 bases fit TRBD2. The CDR3 has 14 residues. The junction had 0 bases not matched to a gene; V was cut back by 1 base and J by 4 bases. Per the germline V gene, CDR1 is MRHNA and CDR2 is SNTAGT. The CDR3 protein is CASSDLAGADTQYF. In DNA, the CDR3 is TGTGCCAGCAGTGACTTAGCGGGAGCAGATACGCAGTATTTT.

The rearrangement uses TRBV5-1 and TRBJ1-6; D may be TRBD1 (6 bases). V lost 0 bases, J lost 8 bases, and 18 bases lay in between. The germline V gene encodes CDR1 SGHRS and CDR2 YFSETQ. The CDR3 covers 17 residues. The chain's CDR3 is CASSLEQGRVGDSPLHF. CDR3 bases: TGCGCCAGCAGCTTGGAACAGGGTCGGGTAGGGGATTCACCCCTCCACTTT.

This chain connects TRBV4-1 to TRBJ1-5; 7 bases are a match to TRBD1. The CDR3 is 16 residues long. CDR1 is MGHRA, CDR2 YSYEKL, per germline. Trimming cost V 0 bases and J 2 bases; bases outside gene matches: 4. CDR3 sequence: CASSQDGTARNQPQHF. The CDR3 DNA reads as TGCGCCAGCAGCCAAGACGGGACAGCCCGCAATCAGCCCCAGCATTTT.

The chain is built from TRBV15 and TRBJ1-3, with D possibly matching TRBD1 (6 bases). The CDR3 contains 15 residues. Germline CDR1 and CDR2: LNHNV and YYDKDF (reference sequence). Trimming removed 5 bases at V and 0 bases at J, with 11 bases between. CDR3 DNA sequence: TGTGCCACCAGCCCCGGGACACTCTCTGGAAACACCATATATTTT. It specifies CATSPGTLSGNTIYF.

The chain recombines TRBV7-8 with TRBJ2-7; 8 nucleotides align to TRBD1. The germline V gene encodes CDR1 SGHVS and CDR2 FQNEAQ. V was clipped by 1 base and J by 7 bases; unmatched bases: 6. The CDR3 is 14 amino acids. CDR3 protein: CASSLVGQAGEQYF. CDR3 DNA sequence: TGTGCCAGCAGCTTAGTGGGACAGGCGGGAGAGCAGTACTTC.

V usage is TRBV11-2 and J usage is TRBJ2-1, with a possible D match to TRBD2 (5 bases). This CDR3 region has 14 residues. Germline assignment: CDR1 SGHAT and CDR2 FQNNGV. V lost 2 bases to trimming and J lost 4 bases, with 9 bases between them. CDR3: CASSLLGRYNEQFF. CDR3 nucleotide sequence: TGTGCCAGCAGCTTATTGGGGAGATACAATGAGCAGTTCTTC.

Concerning this clone: One end of the junction varies from germline; a read error may be responsible. V is TRBV4-1 and J is TRBJ2-1; no firm D call. The CDR3 is 14 residues long. Germline V gene lookup returns CDR1 MGHRA and CDR2 YSYEKL. The CDR3 region is CASSKEESYNEQFF. The CDR3 DNA sequence: TGCGCCAGCAGCAAAGAGGAGTCCTACAATGAGCAGTTCTTC.

The V and J genes are TRBV25-1 and TRBJ1-5, with a tentative D call TRBD1 (5 bases). The germline V and J ends were trimmed by 4 bases and 0 bases, with 10 bases remaining between them. The CDR3 spans 15 residues. Germline CDR1 and CDR2: MGHDK and SYGVNS. DNA for the CDR3: TGTGCCAGCAGTGGGAGCAGGGATAGCAATCAGCCCCAGCATTTT. It encodes CASSGSRDSNQPQHF.

V gene TRBV11-3 combines with J gene TRBJ2-6; tentatively, D is TRBD1 (6 bases). CDR1 and CDR2 (germline): SGHNT, YENEEA. With 5 bases removed from V and 1 base from J, the gap between germline ends came to 9 bases. The CDR3 contains 15 residues. The CDR3 region is CASSRGTSGANVLTF. The CDR3 DNA follows: TGTGCCAGCAGCCGTGGGACATCTGGGGCCAACGTCCTGACTTTC.